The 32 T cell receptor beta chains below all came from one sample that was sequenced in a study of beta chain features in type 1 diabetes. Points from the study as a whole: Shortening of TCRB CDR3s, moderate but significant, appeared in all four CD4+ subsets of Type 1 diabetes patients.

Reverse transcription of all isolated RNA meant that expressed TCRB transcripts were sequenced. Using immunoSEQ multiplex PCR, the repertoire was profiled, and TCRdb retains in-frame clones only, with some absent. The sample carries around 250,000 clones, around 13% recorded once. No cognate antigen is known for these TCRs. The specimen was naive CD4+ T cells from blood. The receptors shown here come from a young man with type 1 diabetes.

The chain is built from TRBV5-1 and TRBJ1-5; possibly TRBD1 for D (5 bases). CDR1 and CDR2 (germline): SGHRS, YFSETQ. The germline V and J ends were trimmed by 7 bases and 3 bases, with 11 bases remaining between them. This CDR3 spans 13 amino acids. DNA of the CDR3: TGCGCCAGCGCGGGGGATGACAATCAGCCCCAGCATTTT. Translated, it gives CASAGDDNQPQHF.

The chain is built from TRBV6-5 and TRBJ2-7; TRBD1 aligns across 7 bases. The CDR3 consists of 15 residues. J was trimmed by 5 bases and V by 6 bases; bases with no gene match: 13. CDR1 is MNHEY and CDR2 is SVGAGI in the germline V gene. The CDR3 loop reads CASSRTSQGEHEQYF. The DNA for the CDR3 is TGTGCCAGCAGCCGTACTTCTCAGGGGGAGCACGAGCAGTACTTC.

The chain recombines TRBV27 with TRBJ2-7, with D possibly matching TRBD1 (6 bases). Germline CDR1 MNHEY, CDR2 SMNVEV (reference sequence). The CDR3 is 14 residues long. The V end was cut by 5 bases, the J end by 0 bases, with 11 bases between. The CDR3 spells CASSGGQLSYEQYF. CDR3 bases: TGTGCCAGCAGTGGAGGACAGCTCTCCTACGAGCAGTACTTC.

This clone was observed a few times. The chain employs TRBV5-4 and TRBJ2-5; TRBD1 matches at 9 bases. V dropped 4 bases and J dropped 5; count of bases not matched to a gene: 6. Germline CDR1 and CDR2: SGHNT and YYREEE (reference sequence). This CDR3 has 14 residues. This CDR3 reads CASSPDRGRETQYF. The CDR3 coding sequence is TGTGCCAGCAGCCCGGACAGGGGCAGGGAGACCCAGTACTTC. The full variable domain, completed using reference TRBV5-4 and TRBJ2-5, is ETGVTQSPTHLIKTRGQQVTLRCSSQSGHNTVSWYQQALGQGPQFIFQYYREEENGRGNFPPRFSGLQFPNYSSELNVNALELDDSALYLCASSPDRGRETQYFGPGTRLLVL.

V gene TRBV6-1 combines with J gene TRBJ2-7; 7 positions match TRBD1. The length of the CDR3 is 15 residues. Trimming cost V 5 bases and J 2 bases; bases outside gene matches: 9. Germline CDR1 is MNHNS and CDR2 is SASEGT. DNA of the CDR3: TGTGCCAGCAGTTCTAAGACAGGGACCCCCTACGAGCAGTACTTC. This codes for CASSSKTGTPYEQYF.

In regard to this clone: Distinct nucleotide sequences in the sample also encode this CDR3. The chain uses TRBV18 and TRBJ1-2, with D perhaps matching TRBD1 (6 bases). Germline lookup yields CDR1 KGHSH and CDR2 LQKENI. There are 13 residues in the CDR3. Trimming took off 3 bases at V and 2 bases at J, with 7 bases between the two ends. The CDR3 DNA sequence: TGTGCCAGCTCACCGGACAGCAACTATGGCTACACCTTC. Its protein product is CASSPDSNYGYTF.

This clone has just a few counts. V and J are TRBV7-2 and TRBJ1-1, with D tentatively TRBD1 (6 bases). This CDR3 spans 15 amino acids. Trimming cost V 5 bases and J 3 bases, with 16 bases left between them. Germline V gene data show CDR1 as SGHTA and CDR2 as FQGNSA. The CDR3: CASSPRTVGDTEAFF. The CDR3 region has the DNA TGTGCCAGCAGCCCACGGACAGTGGGTGACACTGAAGCTTTCTTT.

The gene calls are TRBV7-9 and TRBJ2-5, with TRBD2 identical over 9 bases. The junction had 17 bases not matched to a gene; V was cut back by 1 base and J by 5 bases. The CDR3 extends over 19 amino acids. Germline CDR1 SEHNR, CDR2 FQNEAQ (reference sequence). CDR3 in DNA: TGTGCCAGCAGCTTAGGGTATTGGGTAGCGGGAGAAACTGTGGAGACCCAGTACTTC. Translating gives CASSLGYWVAGETVETQYF.

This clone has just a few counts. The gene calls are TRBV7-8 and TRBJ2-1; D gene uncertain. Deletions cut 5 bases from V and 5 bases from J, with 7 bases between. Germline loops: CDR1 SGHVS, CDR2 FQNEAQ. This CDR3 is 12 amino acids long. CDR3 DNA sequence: TGTGCCAGCAGCCCCAGAAACAATGAGCAGTTCTTC. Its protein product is CASSPRNNEQFF.

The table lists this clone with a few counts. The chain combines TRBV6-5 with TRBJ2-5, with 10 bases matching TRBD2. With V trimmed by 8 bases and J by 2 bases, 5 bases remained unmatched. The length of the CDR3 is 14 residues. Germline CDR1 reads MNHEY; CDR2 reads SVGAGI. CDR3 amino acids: CASLSGGVQETQYF. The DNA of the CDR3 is TGTGCCAGCTTAAGCGGGGGGGTACAAGAGACCCAGTACTTC.

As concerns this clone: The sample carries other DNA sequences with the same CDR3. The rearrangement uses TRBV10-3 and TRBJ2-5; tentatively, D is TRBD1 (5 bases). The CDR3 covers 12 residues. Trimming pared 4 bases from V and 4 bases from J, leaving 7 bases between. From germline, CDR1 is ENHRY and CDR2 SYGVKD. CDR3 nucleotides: TGTGCCATCAGTGGGCAGGGAGAGACCCAGTACTTC. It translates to CAISGQGETQYF.

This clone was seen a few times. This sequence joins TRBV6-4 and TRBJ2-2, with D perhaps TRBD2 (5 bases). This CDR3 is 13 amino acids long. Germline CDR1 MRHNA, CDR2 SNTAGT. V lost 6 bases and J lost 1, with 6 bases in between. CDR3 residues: CASSRENTGELFF. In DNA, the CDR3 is TGTGCCAGCAGCCGGGAGAACACCGGGGAGCTGTTTTTT.

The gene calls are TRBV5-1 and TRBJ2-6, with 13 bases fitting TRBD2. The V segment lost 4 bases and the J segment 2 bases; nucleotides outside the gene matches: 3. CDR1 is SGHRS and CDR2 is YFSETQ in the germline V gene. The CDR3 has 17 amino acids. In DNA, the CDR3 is TGCGCCAGCAGCAGAGGACTAGCGGGAGCTGGGGCCAACGTCCTGACTTTC. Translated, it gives CASSRGLAGAGANVLTF.

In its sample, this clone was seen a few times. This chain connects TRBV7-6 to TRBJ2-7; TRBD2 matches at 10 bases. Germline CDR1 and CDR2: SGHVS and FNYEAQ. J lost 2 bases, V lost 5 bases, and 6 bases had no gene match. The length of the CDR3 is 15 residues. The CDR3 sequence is CASSVLAGVAYEQYF. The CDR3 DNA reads TGTGCCAGCAGCGTGCTAGCGGGAGTTGCCTACGAGCAGTACTTC.

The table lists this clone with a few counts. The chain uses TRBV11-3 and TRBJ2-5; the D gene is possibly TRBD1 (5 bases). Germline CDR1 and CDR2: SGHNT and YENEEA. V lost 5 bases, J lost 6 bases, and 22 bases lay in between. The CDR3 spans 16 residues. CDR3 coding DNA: TGTGCCAGCAGCCCCCCCACAGGTGTCGTCCTGCAGACCCAGTACTTC. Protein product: CASSPPTGVVLQTQYF.

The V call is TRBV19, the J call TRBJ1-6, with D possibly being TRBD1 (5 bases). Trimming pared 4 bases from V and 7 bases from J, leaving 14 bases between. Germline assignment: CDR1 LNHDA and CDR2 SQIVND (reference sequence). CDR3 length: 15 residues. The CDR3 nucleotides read TGTGCCAGTAGTACCCAAACGACAGCAAATTCACCCCTCCACTTT. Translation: CASSTQTTANSPLHF. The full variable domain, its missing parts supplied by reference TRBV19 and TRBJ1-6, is DGGITQSPKYLFRKEGQNVTLSCEQNLNHDAMYWYRQDPGQGLRLIYYSQIVNDFQKGDIAEGYSVSREKKESFPLTVTSAQKNPTAFYLCASSTQTTANSPLHFGNGTRLTVT.

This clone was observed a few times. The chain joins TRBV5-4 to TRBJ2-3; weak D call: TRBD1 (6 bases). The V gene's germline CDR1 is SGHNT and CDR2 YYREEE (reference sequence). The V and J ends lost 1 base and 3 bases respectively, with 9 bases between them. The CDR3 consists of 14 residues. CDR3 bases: TGTGCCAGCAGCTTGCTTCAGGGGACAGATACGCAGTATTTT. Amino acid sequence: CASSLLQGTDTQYF. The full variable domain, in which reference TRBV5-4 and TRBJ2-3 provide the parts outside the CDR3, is ETGVTQSPTHLIKTRGQQVTLRCSSQSGHNTVSWYQQALGQGPQFIFQYYREEENGRGNFPPRFSGLQFPNYSSELNVNALELDDSALYLCASSLLQGTDTQYFGPGTRLTVL.

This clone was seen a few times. In DNA form, the CDR3 reads TGTGCCAGCTCACCTCCTAGCGGGGGCAACTACGAGCAGTACTTC. The encoded protein is CASSPPSGGNYEQYF. The chain carries TRBV18 and TRBJ2-7, with 10 positions matching TRBD2. V shed 3 bases, J shed 3 bases, and the junction held 5 bases outside the gene matches. Germline loops: CDR1 KGHSH, CDR2 LQKENI. The CDR3 spans 15 residues.

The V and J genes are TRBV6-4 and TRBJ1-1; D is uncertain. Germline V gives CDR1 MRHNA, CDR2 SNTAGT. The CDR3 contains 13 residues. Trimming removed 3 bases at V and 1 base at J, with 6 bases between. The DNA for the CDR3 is TGTGCCAGCAGTGAGAGAGGGAACACTGAAGCTTTCTTT. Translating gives CASSERGNTEAFF.

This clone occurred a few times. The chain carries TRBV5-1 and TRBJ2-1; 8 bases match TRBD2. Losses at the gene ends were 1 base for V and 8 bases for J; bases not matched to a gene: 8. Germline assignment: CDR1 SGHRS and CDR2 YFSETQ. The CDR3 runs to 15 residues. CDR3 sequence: CASSLLSGRGDEQFF. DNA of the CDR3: TGCGCCAGCAGCTTGTTGAGCGGGAGAGGCGATGAGCAGTTCTTC.

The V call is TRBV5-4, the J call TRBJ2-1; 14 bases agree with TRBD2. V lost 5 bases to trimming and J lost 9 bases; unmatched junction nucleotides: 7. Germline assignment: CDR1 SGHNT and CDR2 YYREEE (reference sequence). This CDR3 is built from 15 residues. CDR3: CASRAGLAGVGEQFF. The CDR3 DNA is TGTGCCAGCAGGGCGGGACTAGCGGGAGTAGGTGAGCAGTTCTTC.

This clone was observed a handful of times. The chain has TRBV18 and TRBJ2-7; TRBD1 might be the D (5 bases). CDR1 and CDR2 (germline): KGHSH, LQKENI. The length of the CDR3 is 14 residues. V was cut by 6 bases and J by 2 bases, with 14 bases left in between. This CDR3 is CASSPSGIPYEQYF. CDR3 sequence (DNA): TGTGCCAGCTCCCCGTCAGGGATTCCCTACGAGCAGTACTTC.

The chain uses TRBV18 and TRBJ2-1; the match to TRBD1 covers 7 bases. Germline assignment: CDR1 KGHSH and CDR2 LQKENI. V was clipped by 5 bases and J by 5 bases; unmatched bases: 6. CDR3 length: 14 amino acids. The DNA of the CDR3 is TGTGCCAGCTCAAGTTCACAGGGGAACAATGAGCAGTTCTTC. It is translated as CASSSSQGNNEQFF.

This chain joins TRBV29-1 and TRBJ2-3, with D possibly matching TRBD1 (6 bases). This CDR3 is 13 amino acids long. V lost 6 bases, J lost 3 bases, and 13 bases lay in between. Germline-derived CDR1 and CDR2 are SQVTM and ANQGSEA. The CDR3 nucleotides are TGCAGCGTCCAGGGGCGGACGACAGATACGCAGTATTTT. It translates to CSVQGRTTDTQYF.

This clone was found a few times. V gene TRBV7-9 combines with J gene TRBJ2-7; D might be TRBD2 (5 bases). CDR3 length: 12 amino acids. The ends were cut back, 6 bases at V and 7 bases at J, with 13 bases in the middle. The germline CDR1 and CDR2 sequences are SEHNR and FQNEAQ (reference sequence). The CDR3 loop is CASSLLSGEQYF. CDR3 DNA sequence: TGTGCCAGCAGTCTTCTATCGGGAGAGCAGTACTTC.

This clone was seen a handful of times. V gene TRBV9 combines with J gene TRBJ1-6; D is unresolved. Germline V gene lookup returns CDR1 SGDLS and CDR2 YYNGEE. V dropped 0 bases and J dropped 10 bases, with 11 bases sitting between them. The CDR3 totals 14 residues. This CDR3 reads CASSVAPRGSPLHF. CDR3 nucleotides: TGTGCCAGCAGCGTAGCTCCGCGAGGCTCACCCCTCCACTTT.

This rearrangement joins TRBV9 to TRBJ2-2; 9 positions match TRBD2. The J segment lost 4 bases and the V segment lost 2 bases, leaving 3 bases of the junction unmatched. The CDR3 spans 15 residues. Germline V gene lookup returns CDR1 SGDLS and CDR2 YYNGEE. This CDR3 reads CASSVSSGATGELFF. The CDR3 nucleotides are TGTGCCAGCAGCGTCTCTAGCGGGGCCACCGGGGAGCTGTTTTTT.

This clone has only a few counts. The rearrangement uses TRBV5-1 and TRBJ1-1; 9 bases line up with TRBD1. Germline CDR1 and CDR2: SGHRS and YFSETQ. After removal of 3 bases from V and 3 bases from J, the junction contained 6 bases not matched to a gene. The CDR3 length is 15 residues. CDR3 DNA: TGCGCCAGCAGCTCACGGGGACAGGGCGACACTGAAGCTTTCTTT. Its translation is CASSSRGQGDTEAFF. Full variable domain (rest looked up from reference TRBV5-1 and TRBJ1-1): KAGVTQTPRYLIKTRGQQVTLSCSPISGHRSVSWYQQTPGQGLQFLFEYFSETQRNKGNFPGRFSGRQFSNSRSEMNVSTLELGDSALYLCASSSRGQGDTEAFFGQGTRLTVV.

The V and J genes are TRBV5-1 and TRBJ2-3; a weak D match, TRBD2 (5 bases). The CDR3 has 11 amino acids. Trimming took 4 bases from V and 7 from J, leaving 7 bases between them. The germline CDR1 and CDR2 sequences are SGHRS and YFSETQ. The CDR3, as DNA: TGCGCCAGCAGCCTAGCAAATACGCAGTATTTT. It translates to CASSLANTQYF. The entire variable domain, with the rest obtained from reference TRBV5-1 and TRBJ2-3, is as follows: KAGVTQTPRYLIKTRGQQVTLSCSPISGHRSVSWYQQTPGQGLQFLFEYFSETQRNKGNFPGRFSGRQFSNSRSEMNVSTLELGDSALYLCASSLANTQYFGPGTRLTVL.

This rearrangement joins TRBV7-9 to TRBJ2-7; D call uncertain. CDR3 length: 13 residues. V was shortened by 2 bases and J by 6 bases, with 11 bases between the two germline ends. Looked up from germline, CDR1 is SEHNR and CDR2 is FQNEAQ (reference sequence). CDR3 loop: CASSLLASGEQYF. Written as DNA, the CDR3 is TGTGCCAGCAGCTTACTGGCCTCTGGCGAGCAGTACTTC.

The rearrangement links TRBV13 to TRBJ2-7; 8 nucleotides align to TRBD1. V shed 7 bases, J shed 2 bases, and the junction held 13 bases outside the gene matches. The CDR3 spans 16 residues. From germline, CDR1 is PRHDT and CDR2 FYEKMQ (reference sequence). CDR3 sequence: CASTQGGQGAPYEQYF. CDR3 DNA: TGTGCCAGCACCCAAGGGGGCCAGGGGGCCCCCTACGAGCAGTACTTC.

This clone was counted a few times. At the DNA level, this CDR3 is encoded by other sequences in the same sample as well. CDR3 nucleotides: TGTGCCTGGAGTGTACTGTCCTACGAGCAGTACTTC. Amino acid sequence: CAWSVLSYEQYF. This chain uses TRBV30 with TRBJ2-7; D is uncertain. The ends were cut back, 0 bases at V and 1 base at J, with 4 bases in the middle. This CDR3 region has 12 residues. CDR1 and CDR2 from the germline V gene are GTSNPN and SVGIG (reference sequence).